One TCR beta chain is described in this entry. These data belong to a study of CD8+ T cells in alopecia areata. Treatment here: oral pan-JAK inhibitor, 5-10 mg twice daily. Trimming shortened V by 6 bases and J by 3 bases, and 9 bases separated the two germline ends. CDR1 is SNHLY and CDR2 is FYNNEI in the germline V gene. The length of the CDR3 is 12 residues. RNA, once extracted, was reverse transcribed into cDNA for use as the sequencing template. The protocol was immunoSEQ multiplex PCR, while the TCRdb copy is restricted to in-frame clones and leaves out a portion. The table has roughly 210,000 clones, 43% seen once.

V gene TRBV2 combines with J gene TRBJ2-7; D remains ambiguous. The clonotype was recovered from a human donor with alopecia areata. Sample: CD4+ T cells sorted from blood, taken at approximately week 37, from a patient treated with tofacitinib. The CDR3 loop reads CASRDDNYEQYF. CDR3 DNA: TGTGCCAGCAGAGACGACAACTACGAGCAGTACTTC.